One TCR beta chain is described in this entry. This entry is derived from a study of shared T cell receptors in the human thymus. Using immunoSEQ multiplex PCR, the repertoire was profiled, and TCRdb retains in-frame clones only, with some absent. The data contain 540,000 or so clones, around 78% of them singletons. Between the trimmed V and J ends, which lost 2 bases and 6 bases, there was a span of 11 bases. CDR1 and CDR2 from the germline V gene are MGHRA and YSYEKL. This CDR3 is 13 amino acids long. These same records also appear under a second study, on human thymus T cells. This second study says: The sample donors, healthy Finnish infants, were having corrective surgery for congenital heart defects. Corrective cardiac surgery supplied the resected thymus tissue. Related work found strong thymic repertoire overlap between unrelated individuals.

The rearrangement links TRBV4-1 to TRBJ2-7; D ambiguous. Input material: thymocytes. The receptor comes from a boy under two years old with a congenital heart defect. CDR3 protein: CASSQLKFREQYF. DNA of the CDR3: TGCGCCAGCAGCCAACTTAAATTTCGCGAGCAGTACTTC.